The 17 T cell receptor beta chains below were found in one sample sequenced in a study of blood T cell repertoires in COVID-19. Sequenced by immunoSEQ multiplex PCR; TCRdb stores in-frame clones only, minus some. This table has a few hundred thousand clones, just under 90% appearing once. The sample comprised PBMCs or T cells enriched from blood (not recorded which). The receptors come from a woman in her fifties or sixties who had recovered from COVID-19.

This chain joins TRBV28 and TRBJ1-5; D is unclear. The ends were cut back, 2 bases at V and 5 bases at J, with 10 bases in the middle. CDR1 is MDHEN and CDR2 is SYDVKM in the germline V gene. The CDR3 is made up of 14 amino acids. The CDR3 DNA is TGTGCCAGCAGTTTAGCCGGGTTTGATCAGCCCCAGCATTTT. Residues: CASSLAGFDQPQHF.

To note about this clone: One end of the junction varies from germline; a read error may be responsible. This chain connects TRBV5-4 to TRBJ1-1, with TRBD1 identical over 7 bases. The CDR3 runs 14 residues. Germline V gives CDR1 SGHNT, CDR2 YYREEE (reference sequence). CDR3 in amino acids: CASSLAGERAGGGF. CDR3 bases: TGTGCCAGCAGCTTGGCCGGGGAAAGGGCAGGGGGTGGGTTT.

The V and J genes are TRBV5-8 and TRBJ1-5, with D maybe TRBD1 (6 bases). Germline assignment: CDR1 SGHTS and CDR2 YDEGEE. V lost 1 base, J lost 1 base, and 12 bases lay in between. This CDR3 comprises 16 residues. CDR3: CASSLFGGRSNQPQHF. The CDR3 DNA sequence: TGTGCCAGCAGCTTGTTCGGGGGGCGAAGCAATCAGCCCCAGCATTTT.

This clone appeared a single time. The CDR3 DNA is TGTGCCAGCTCCCCCAGATCACTAGCGGGAACTTCAACTCGGATCCACAATGAGCAGTTCTTC. Protein product: CASSPRSLAGTSTRIHNEQFF. J is TRBJ2-1 and V is TRBV18, with 10 bases that match TRBD2. The V gene's germline CDR1 is KGHSH and CDR2 LQKENI. J gave up 5 bases and V 6 bases, and 25 bases lay outside the gene matches. This CDR3 region has 21 residues.

Notes on this clone: Its ends do not fully match the called genes, so a read error is possible. This sequence joins TRBV2 and TRBJ1-5; D gene uncertain. The germline V gene encodes CDR1 SNHLY and CDR2 FYNNEI. The CDR3 length is 13 residues. DNA for the CDR3: TGTGCCAGCAGTCAAGCCCCGGCGGTGCCCCAGCATTTT. As protein: CASSQAPAVPQHF. Together with reference TRBV2 and TRBJ1-5, the CDR3 gives the full variable domain: EPEVTQTPSHQVTQMGQEVILRCVPISNHLYFYWYRQILGQKVEFLVSFYNNEISEKSEIFDDQFSVERPDGSNFTLKIRSTKLEDSAMYFCASSQAPAVPQHFGDGTRLSIL.

The table lists this clone with a few counts. The chain is built from TRBV25-1 and TRBJ2-1; 7 nucleotides align to TRBD1. This CDR3 spans 13 amino acids. The V segment lost 4 bases and the J segment 6 bases; nucleotides outside the gene matches: 3. CDR1 and CDR2 from the germline V gene are MGHDK and SYGVNS. Here the CDR3 reads CASSGDSINEQFF. The DNA of the CDR3 is TGTGCCAGCAGTGGGGACAGTATCAATGAGCAGTTCTTC.

The chain combines TRBV19 with TRBJ1-5; D may be TRBD1 (6 bases). Trimming removed 3 bases from V and 5 bases from J, with 14 bases in between. This CDR3 is built from 15 residues. Germline-derived CDR1 and CDR2 are LNHDA and SQIVND (reference sequence). The CDR3 here is CASSMMGEGDQPQHF. CDR3 coding DNA: TGTGCCAGTAGTATGATGGGAGAGGGGGATCAGCCCCAGCATTTT. The variable domain in full, with the rest retrieved from reference TRBV19 and TRBJ1-5, is DGGITQSPKYLFRKEGQNVTLSCEQNLNHDAMYWYRQDPGQGLRLIYYSQIVNDFQKGDIAEGYSVSREKKESFPLTVTSAQKNPTAFYLCASSMMGEGDQPQHFGDGTRLSIL.

The count of this clone is one. For the CDR3, the DNA is TGTGCCAGTAGTAAGGGGCGGACAGCGAGCAATCAGCCCCAGCATTTT. Its translation is CASSKGRTASNQPQHF. The V call is TRBV19, the J call TRBJ1-5; tentative D call: TRBD1 (6 bases). Germline assignment: CDR1 LNHDA and CDR2 SQIVND (reference sequence). The CDR3 runs 16 residues. Trimming removed 4 bases from V and 1 base from J, with 14 bases in between.

This clone was found once. The chain has TRBV2 and TRBJ2-7, with D possibly being TRBD1 (6 bases). The CDR3 runs 11 residues. Germline V gene sequence: CDR1 SNHLY, CDR2 FYNNEI. V lost 6 bases and J lost 6, with 9 bases in between. The CDR3: CASSSGVEQYF. CDR3 sequence (DNA): TGTGCCAGCAGCTCAGGGGTCGAGCAGTACTTC.

This clone was recorded a few times. V and J are TRBV2 and TRBJ2-7; 13 nucleotides agree with TRBD2. CDR3 length: 15 amino acids. The germline gives CDR1 SNHLY, CDR2 FYNNEI. Losses at the gene ends were 5 bases for V and 3 bases for J; bases not matched to a gene: 4. CDR3 nucleotides: TGTGCCAGCAGTCGGACTAGCGGGAGTGACTACGAGCAGTACTTC. This sequence encodes CASSRTSGSDYEQYF.

The gene calls are TRBV29-1 and TRBJ1-2; D not resolved. Germline V gene data show CDR1 as SQVTM and CDR2 as ANQGSEA. This CDR3 comprises 12 residues. The germline V and J ends were trimmed by 4 bases and 2 bases, with 8 bases remaining between them. Here the CDR3 DNA reads TGCAGCGTTGTGGCGGCAAACTATGGCTACACCTTC. As protein: CSVVAANYGYTF.

This clone was counted a single time. V usage is TRBV28 and J usage is TRBJ1-4, with D perhaps matching TRBD1 (6 bases). The CDR3 runs to 14 residues. Germline CDR1 is MDHEN and CDR2 is SYDVKM. V lost 2 bases, J lost 8 bases, and 12 bases lay in between. The CDR3 sequence: CASSLQGIGEKLFF. The CDR3, as DNA: TGTGCCAGCAGTTTACAGGGGATTGGAGAAAAACTGTTTTTT.

V gene TRBV28 combines with J gene TRBJ1-2, with 10 bases fitting TRBD1. The ends lost 8 bases at V and 6 bases at J; junction bases unmatched: 12. The CDR3 spans 15 residues. Germline CDR1 is MDHEN and CDR2 is SYDVKM. CDR3 in DNA: TGTGCCAGCGGCGGGATTAGACAGGGGGCAAATGGCTACACCTTC. As protein: CASGGIRQGANGYTF.

CDR3 DNA: TGTGCCATCAGTGAATTGGGGACACCCGGTGAAAAACTGTTTTTT. Its translation is CAISELGTPGEKLFF. V usage is TRBV10-3 and J usage is TRBJ1-4; possibly TRBD1 for D (6 bases). The CDR3 sequence is 15 residues long. Germline V gives CDR1 ENHRY, CDR2 SYGVKD. The V end was cut by 3 bases, the J end by 7 bases, with 15 bases between.

V and J are TRBV14 and TRBJ1-2; D is uncertain. V dropped 1 base and J dropped 13 bases, with 13 bases sitting between them. In germline, CDR1 is SGHDN, CDR2 FVKESK. This CDR3 region has 12 residues. The CDR3 coding sequence is TGTGCCAGCAGCCAAGGTACCCAGGATCTCACCTTC. This encodes CASSQGTQDLTF.

In the case of this clone: This sample includes further DNA sequences coding for the same CDR3. The chain links TRBV28 to TRBJ1-2, with TRBD1 as a possible D gene (5 bases). With 9 bases removed from V and 2 bases from J, the gap between germline ends came to 10 bases. The CDR3 runs to 12 residues. Germline V gene lookup returns CDR1 MDHEN and CDR2 SYDVKM. The CDR3 is CASTGLNYGYTF. CDR3 coding DNA: TGTGCCAGTACAGGTCTCAACTATGGCTACACCTTC.

DNA of the CDR3: TGTGCCTGGGCCGGGACAGGGGGTGAAAAACTGTTTTTT. This gives the protein CAWAGTGGEKLFF. The rearrangement uses TRBV30 and TRBJ1-4; 11 positions match TRBD1. J lost 7 bases, V lost 5 bases, and 3 bases had no gene match. The CDR3 extends over 13 amino acids. Germline V gives CDR1 GTSNPN, CDR2 SVGIG (reference sequence).